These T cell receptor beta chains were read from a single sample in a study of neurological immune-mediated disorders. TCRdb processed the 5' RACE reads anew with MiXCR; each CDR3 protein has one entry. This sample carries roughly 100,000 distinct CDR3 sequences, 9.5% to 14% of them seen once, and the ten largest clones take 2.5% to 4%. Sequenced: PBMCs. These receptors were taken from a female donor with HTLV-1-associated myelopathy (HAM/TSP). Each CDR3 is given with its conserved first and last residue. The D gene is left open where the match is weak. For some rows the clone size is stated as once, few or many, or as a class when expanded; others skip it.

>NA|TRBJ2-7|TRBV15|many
TGTGCCACCAGCAGAGATCGGAACCCTCCGCAGTACTTC
CATSRDRNPPQYF
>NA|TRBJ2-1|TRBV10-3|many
TGTGCCATCAGTGACTTCGGGGTGGGACGAGCTTCGGGCAATGAGCAGTTCTTC
CAISDFGVGRASGNEQFF
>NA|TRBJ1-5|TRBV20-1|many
TGCAGTGCAACTCGGGCGGATCAGCCCCAGCATTTT
CSATRADQPQHF
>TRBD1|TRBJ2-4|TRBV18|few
TGTGCCAGCTCACCGAATACGGGACAGGGAAACATTCAGTACTTC
CASSPNTGQGNIQYF
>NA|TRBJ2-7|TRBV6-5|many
TGTGCCAGCCGACTCGTGAGGGCAATGGTTGACGAGCAGTACTTC
CASRLVRAMVDEQYF
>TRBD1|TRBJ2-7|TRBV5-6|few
TGTGCCAGCAGCGAGGGGACAGATAGCTCCTACGAGCAGTACTTC
CASSEGTDSSYEQYF
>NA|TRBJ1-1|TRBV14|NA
TGTGCCAGCAGCCAAGTTCAGGGATCGTGGGCTTTCTTT
CASSQVQGSWAFF
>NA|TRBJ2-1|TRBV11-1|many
TGTGCCAGCTCCGAGGAGGAGGGGGGGGCGAGTGAGCAGTTCTTC
CASSEEEGGASEQFF
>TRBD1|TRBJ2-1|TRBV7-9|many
TGTGCCAGCAGCCCGCTACTCCGGACAGGGGTTGCATACAATGAGCAGTTCTTC
CASSPLLRTGVAYNEQFF
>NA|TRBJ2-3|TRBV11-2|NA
TGTGCCAGCAGCTTACTCACTCGCAGCACAGATACGCAGTATTTT
CASSLLTRSTDTQYF
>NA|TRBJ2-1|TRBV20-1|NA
TGCAGTGCTGGACGAAGAGCGCCAGACAGGAAGCAGTTCTTC
CSAGRRAPDRKQFF
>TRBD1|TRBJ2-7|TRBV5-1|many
TGCGCCAGCAGCTGGACACAGGGGGCCTACGAGCAGTACTTC
CASSWTQGAYEQYF
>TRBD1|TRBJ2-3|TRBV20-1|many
TGCAGTGCTAGAGCGCCGACAGGGGGCACAGATACGCAGTATTTT
CSARAPTGGTDTQYF
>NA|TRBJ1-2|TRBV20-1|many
TGCAGTGCCAGGCGGCAGAGCTATGGCTACACCTTC
CSARRQSYGYTF
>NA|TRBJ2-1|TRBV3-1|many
TGTGCCAGCAGCCAAGTACAGGGTGCCAATGAGCAGTTCTTC
CASSQVQGANEQFF
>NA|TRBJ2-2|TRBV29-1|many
TGCAGCGCTCATCATCCGTCCGGGGAGCTGTTTTTT
CSAHHPSGELFF
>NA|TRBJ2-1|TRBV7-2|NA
NA
CASSLHLQSEQFF
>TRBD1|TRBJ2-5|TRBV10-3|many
TGTGCCATCAGTCAGCACAGGGGGCGAGTTGATAAAGAGACCCAGTACTTC
CAISQHRGRVDKETQYF
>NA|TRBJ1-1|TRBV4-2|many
TGTGCCAGCAGCCAAGTACCGGGGAACACTGAAGCTTTCTTT
CASSQVPGNTEAFF
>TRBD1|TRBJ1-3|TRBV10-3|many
TGTGCCATCAGGGACAGGGGTGGAAACACCATATATTTT
CAIRDRGGNTIYF
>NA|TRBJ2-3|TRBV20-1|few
TGCAGTGCTAGGTACGGGGGGCCAGATACGCAGTATTTT
CSARYGGPDTQYF
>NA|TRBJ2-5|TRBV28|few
TGTGCCAGCAAACCCCAGGGGATCCAAGAGACCCAGTACTTC
CASKPQGIQETQYF
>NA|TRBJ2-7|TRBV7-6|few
TGTGCCAGCAGCTTCCTGAGAGTCTACGAGCAGTACTTC
CASSFLRVYEQYF
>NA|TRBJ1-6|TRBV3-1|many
TGTGCCAGCAGCCAGAGGGCCTTTTCCAATTCACCCCTCCACTTT
CASSQRAFSNSPLHF
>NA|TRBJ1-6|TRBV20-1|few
TGCAGTGCTAGAGCAGGGGCTGGAAATTCACCCCTCCACTTT
CSARAGAGNSPLHF
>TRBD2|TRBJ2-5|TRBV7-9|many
TGTGCCAGCAGCTCCGGACTAGCGGGGAACCAAGAGACCCAGTACTTC
CASSSGLAGNQETQYF
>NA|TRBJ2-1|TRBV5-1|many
TGCGCCAGCAGCTTTGGGGATGAGCAGTTCTTC
CASSFGDEQFF
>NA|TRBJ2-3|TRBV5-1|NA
TGCGCCAGCAGCTTGGATCTCGACACAGATACGCAGTATTTT
CASSLDLDTDTQYF